Reported below is one T cell receptor (beta chain). The antigen is undetermined. With V trimmed by 4 bases and J by 7 bases, 10 bases remained unmatched. CDR1 SGHDT and CDR2 YYEEEE come from the germline V gene. The CDR3 totals 14 residues. The method was immunoSEQ multiplex PCR; TCRdb's version includes in-frame clones alone and lacks a portion of them. The profile covers about 69,000 clones, with 96% appearing a single time and roughly 5% taken by the ten largest. Donors were drawn from the approximately 110-subject validation cohort, separate from the approximately 700-subject first cohort. This sample is part of a study of cytomegalovirus exposure and HLA in healthy donors. Study observations and caveats: Despite most TCR sequences being rare, some public TCRs occurred in many donors. The study put 150 or so TCR beta chains on its list as cytomegalovirus-associated.

Sequencing was done on a sample of PBMCs. This receptor was taken from a woman between 18 and 29 years old in good health and CMV-seropositive. J is TRBJ2-7 and V is TRBV5-6, with 8 bases aligning to TRBD1. CDR3 sequence reads: CASSHLDRVSEQYF. The CDR3 bases are TGTGCCAGCAGCCATCTGGACAGGGTATCGGAGCAGTACTTC.